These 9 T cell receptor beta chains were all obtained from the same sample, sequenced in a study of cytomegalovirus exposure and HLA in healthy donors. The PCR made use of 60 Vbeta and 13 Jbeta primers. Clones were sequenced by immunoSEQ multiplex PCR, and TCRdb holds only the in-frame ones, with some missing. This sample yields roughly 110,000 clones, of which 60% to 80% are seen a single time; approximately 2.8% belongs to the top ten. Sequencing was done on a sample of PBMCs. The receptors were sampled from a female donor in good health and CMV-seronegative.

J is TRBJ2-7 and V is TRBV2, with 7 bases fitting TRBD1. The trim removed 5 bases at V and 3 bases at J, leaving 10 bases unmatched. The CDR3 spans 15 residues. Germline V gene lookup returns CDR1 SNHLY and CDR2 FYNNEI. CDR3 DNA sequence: TGTGCCAGCAGTACCGACAGGGTTAGAGTCTACGAGCAGTACTTC. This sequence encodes CASSTDRVRVYEQYF.

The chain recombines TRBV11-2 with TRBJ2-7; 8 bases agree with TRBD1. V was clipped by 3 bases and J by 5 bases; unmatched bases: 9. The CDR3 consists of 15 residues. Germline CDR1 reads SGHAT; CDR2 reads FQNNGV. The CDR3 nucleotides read TGTGCCAGCAGCTTGACGGACAGGGAGGTCAACGAGCAGTACTTC. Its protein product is CASSLTDREVNEQYF.

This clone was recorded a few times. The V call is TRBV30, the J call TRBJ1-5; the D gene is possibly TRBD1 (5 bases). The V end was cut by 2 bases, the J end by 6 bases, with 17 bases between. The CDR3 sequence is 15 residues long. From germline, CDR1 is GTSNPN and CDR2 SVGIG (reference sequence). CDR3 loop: CAWSWPGGRSQPQHF. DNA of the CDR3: TGTGCCTGGAGTTGGCCGGGGGGAAGGAGTCAGCCCCAGCATTTT. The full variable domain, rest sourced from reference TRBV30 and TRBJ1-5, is SQTIHQWPATLVQPVGSPLSLECTVEGTSNPNLYWYRQAAGRGLQLLFYSVGIGQISSEVPQNLSASRPQDRQFILSSKKLLLSDSGFYLCAWSWPGGRSQPQHFGDGTRLSIL.

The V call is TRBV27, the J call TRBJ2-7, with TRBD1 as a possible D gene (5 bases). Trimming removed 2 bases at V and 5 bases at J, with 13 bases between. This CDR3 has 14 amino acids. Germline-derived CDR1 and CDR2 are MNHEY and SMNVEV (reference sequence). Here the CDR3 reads CASSLGAGSDEQYF. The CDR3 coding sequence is TGTGCCAGCAGTTTAGGGGCAGGGTCCGACGAGCAGTACTTC.

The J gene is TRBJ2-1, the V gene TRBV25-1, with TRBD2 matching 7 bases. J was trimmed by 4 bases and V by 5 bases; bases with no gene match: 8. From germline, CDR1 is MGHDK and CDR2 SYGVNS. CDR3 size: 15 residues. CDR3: CASSPGTIDYNEQFF. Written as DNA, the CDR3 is TGTGCCAGCAGTCCAGGGACTATTGATTACAATGAGCAGTTCTTC.

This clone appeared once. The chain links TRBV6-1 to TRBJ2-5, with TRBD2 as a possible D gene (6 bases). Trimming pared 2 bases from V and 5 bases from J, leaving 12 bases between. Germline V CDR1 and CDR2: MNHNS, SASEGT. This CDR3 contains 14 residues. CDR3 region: CASSETGRGETQYF. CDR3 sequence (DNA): TGTGCCAGCAGTGAAACTGGACGGGGGGAGACCCAGTACTTC.

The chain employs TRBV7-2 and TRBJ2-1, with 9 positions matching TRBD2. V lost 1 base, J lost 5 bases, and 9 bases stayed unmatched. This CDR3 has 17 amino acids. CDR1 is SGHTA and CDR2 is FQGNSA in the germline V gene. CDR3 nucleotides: TGTGCCAGCAGCTTAGACCGGTGGCGGGAGGGCGACAATGAGCAGTTCTTC. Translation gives CASSLDRWREGDNEQFF.

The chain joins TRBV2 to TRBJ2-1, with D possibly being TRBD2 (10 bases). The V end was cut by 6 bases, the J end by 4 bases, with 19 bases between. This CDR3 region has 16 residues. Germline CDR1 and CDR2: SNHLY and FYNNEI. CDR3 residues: CASRQGASGSYNEQFF. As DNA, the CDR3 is TGTGCCAGCAGACAGGGGGCTAGCGGGAGTTACAATGAGCAGTTCTTC.

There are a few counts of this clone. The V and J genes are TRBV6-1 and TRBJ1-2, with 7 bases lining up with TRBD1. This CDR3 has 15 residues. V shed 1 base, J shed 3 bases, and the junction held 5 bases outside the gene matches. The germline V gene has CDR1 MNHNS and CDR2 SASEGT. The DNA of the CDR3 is TGTGCCAGCAGTGAAGACAGGGGCCGGGACTATGGCTACACCTTC. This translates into CASSEDRGRDYGYTF.